This entry concerns a single TCR beta chain. Its antigen is still unknown. Clones were sequenced by immunoSEQ multiplex PCR, and TCRdb holds only the in-frame ones, with some missing. The sample consists of 15,000 to 20,000 clones, under 55% of them appearing once. Noted treatment: 15 Gy SBRT to primary tumor, nephrectomy 4 weeks later. Nephrectomy followed 15 Gy stereotactic body radiation by 4 weeks. This renal cell carcinoma was of the clear cell type. The CDR3 contains 15 residues. V dropped 4 bases and J dropped 2; count of bases not matched to a gene: 5. The germline CDR1 and CDR2 sequences are PRHDT and FYEKMQ (reference sequence). This entry comes from a study of radiation and T cells in renal cell carcinoma. Regarding the study as a whole: Top tumor clonotypes rose in blood 2 weeks post-radiation, then contracted. No pretreatment tumor biopsies were available for baseline clonotypes.

This rearrangement joins TRBV13 to TRBJ2-1; 7 bases are a match to TRBD1. The sample consisted of tumor tissue, taken from a patient whose treatment included radiotherapy and nephrectomy. The clonotype was recovered from a man aged 45-65 years with renal cell carcinoma. CDR3 in amino acids: CASSWGQTTYNEQFF. Here the CDR3 DNA reads TGTGCCAGCAGCTGGGGACAGACTACCTACAATGAGCAGTTCTTC.